This T cell receptor beta chain was sequenced during a study of cytomegalovirus exposure and HLA in healthy donors. Notes on the study in general: Apparent HLA restriction characterized most CMV-associated TCR beta chains in a later analysis.

Primers: 60 Vbeta forward and 13 Jbeta reverse. Clones were read by immunoSEQ multiplex PCR, and TCRdb kept only the in-frame ones, dropping some. The sample consists of 150,000 to 170,000 clones, 74% of them appearing once. Concerning this clone itself: Its antigen is still unknown.

The CDR3 runs 15 residues. The germline CDR1 and CDR2 sequences are SEHNR and FQNEAQ (reference sequence). V was pared by 1 base and J by 5 bases, with 3 bases of the junction left unmatched. The receptor's source is a man under 40 in good health and CMV-seronegative. This chain uses TRBV7-9 with TRBJ2-1; TRBD2 agrees at 9 bases. Sequencing was done on a sample of PBMCs. As DNA, the CDR3 is TGTGCCAGCAGCTTAGGGCTAGCGGGGAACAATGAGCAGTTCTTC. It specifies CASSLGLAGNNEQFF.